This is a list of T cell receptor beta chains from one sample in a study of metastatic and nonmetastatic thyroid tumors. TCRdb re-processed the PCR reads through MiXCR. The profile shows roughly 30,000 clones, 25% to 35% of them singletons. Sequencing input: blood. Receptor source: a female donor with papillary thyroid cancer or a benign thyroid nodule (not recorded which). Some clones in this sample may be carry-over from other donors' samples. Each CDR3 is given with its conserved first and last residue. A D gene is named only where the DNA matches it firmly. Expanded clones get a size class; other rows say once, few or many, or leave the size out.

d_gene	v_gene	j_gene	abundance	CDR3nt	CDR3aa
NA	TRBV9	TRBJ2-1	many	TGTGCCAGCAGCCTCCCTGTGGGGAGCTACAATGAGCAGTTCTTC	CASSLPVGSYNEQFF
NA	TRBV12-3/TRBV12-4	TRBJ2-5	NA	TGTGCCAGCAGTCCTCTGTACGGGGGGCGAAAGACCCAGTACTTC	CASSPLYGGRKTQYF
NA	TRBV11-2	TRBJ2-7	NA	TGTGCCAGCAGCCCCTCCTTGCTCGAGCAGTACTTC	CASSPSLLEQYF
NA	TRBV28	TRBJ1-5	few	TGTGCCAGCAGTTTGGAAGGGAAGACGATTCAGCCCCAGCATTTT	CASSLEGKTIQPQHF
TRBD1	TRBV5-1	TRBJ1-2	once	TGCGCCAGCAGCCCCTCCGGGACAGGCTATGGCTACACCTTC	CASSPSGTGYGYTF
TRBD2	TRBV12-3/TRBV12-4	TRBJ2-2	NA	TGTGCCAGCAGCCCCGTAGGGACTAGCATATTCACCGGGGAGCTGTTTTTT	CASSPVGTSIFTGELFF
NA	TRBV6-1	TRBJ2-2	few	TGTGCCAGCAGTGATGGGGCGGCCGGGACCGGGGAGCTGTTTTTT	CASSDGAAGTGELFF
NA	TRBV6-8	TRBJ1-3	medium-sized	TGTGCCAGCACCTCCGGGTGGGTCTATGGAAACACCATATATTTT	CASTSGWVYGNTIYF
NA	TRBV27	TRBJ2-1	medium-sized	TGTGCCAGCAGTTTATTAGGGGTCAATGAGCAGTTCTTC	CASSLLGVNEQFF
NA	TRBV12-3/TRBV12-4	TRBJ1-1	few	TGTGCCAGCAGGGCGGGACAACGGAACACTGAAGCTTTCTTT	CASRAGQRNTEAFF
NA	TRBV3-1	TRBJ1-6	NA	TGTGCCAGCAGCCCCACGGGCCGAGGATCACCCCTCCACTTT	CASSPTGRGSPLHF
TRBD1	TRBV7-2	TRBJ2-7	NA	TGTGCCAGCAGCTTAGGGCAGGGGGAAGGCGAGCAGTACTTC	CASSLGQGEGEQYF
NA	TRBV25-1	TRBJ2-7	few	TGTGCCAGCAGTGGACCGACGGACTCCTACGAGCAGTACTTC	CASSGPTDSYEQYF
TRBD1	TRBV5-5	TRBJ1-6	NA	TGTGCCAGCAGCTCTCACCCGGGGACAGTTGCCTCACTCCTCCACTTT	CASSSHPGTVASLLHF
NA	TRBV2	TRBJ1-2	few	TGTGCCAGCAGTGAAGCAGAGCTGGATGGCTACACCTTC	CASSEAELDGYTF
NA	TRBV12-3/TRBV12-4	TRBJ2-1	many	TGTGCCAGCAGCCAAAGGGGGGGGCCCTACAATGAGCAGTTCTTC	CASSQRGGPYNEQFF
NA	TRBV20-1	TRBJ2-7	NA	TGCAGTGCTAGAGTCGGGACAAACCCGGTCGAGCAGTACTTC	CSARVGTNPVEQYF
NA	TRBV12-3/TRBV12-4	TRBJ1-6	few	TGTGCCAGCAGTTTAAGAGACTTTGGTTCACCCCTCCACTTT	CASSLRDFGSPLHF
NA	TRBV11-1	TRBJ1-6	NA	TGTGCCAGCAGCTTATCTGGGGGCTCGGTGGGGAATTCACCCCTCCACTTT	CASSLSGGSVGNSPLHF
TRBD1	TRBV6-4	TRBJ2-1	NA	TGTGCCAGCAGTCGGACAGGGGGCGGTTCAGGGAATGAGCAGTTCTTC	CASSRTGGGSGNEQFF
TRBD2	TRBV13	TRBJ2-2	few	TGTGCCAGCAGCTTAGAGCTAGCGGGAACCACCGGGGAGCTGTTTTTT	CASSLELAGTTGELFF
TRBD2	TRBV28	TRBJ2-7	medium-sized	TGTGCCAGCACCGCTGGGGGGGAAGTAGGGGTCCAGTACGAGCAGTACTTC	CASTAGGEVGVQYEQYF
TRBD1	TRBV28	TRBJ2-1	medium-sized	TGTGCCAGCAGTGCTCGGGGACAGGGGGCAGATGAGCAGTTCTTC	CASSARGQGADEQFF
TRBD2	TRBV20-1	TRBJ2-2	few	TGCAGTGCTAGTCGTGGACTAGCGGGAGTCGACACCGGGGAGCTGTTTTTT	CSASRGLAGVDTGELFF
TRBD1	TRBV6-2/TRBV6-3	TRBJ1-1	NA	TGTGCCAGCAGTTACGGCAGGGGGGACACTGAAGCTTTCTTT	CASSYGRGDTEAFF
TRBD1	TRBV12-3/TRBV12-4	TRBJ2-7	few	TGTGCCAGCAACCGGGCGGACAGGGTAAACGAGCAGTACTTC	CASNRADRVNEQYF
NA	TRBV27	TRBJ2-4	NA	TGTGCCAGCAGCCCCTCAGTAGCCAAAAACATTCAGTACTTC	CASSPSVAKNIQYF
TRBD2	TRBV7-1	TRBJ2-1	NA	TGTGCCAGCAGCTCCCAGACTAGCGGGAGGGCCAGCTCCTACAATGAGCAGTTCTTC	CASSSQTSGRASSYNEQFF
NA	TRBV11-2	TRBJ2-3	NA	TGTGCCAGCAGCTATAGGGGGGACTTTTTCCGGACCGATACGCAGTATTTT	CASSYRGDFFRTDTQYF
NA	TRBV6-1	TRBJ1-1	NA	TGTGCCAGCAGGGGTGAGCACACTGAAGCTTTCTTT	CASRGEHTEAFF
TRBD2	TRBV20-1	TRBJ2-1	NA	TGCAGTGCTAGAGATACTCTAGCGGGAGACTACAATGAGCAGTTCTTC	CSARDTLAGDYNEQFF
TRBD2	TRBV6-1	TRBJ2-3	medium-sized	TGTGCCAGCAGTTTAGCGGGGATTTTCGCAGATACGCAGTATTTT	CASSLAGIFADTQYF
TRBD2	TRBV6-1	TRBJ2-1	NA	TGTGCAGCTGCGCCGCCTAGCGGGAGGGATGAGCAGTTCTTC	CAAAPPSGRDEQFF
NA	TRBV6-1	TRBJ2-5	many	TGTGCCAGCAGTGAAGTTGAGGGGGGTCGTGAGACCCAGTACTTC	CASSEVEGGRETQYF
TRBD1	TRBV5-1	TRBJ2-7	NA	TGCGCCAGCAGCTCGTCGTTCGGGACAGGGGACGAGCAGTACTTC	CASSSSFGTGDEQYF
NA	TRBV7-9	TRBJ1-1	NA	TGTGCCAGCAGCCACTTCCAATCCACTGAAGCTTTCTTT	CASSHFQSTEAFF
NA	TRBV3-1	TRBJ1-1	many	TGTGCCAGCAGCCAAGGGTCGGGGGGGAATAAAGCTTTCTTT	CASSQGSGGNKAFF
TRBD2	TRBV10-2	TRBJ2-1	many	TGCGCCAGCAGGGAGGGGGGGAGACTAGCGGGCGGTAGGTATGAGCAGTTCTTC	CASREGGRLAGGRYEQFF
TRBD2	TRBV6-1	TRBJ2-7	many	TGTGCCAGCAGACTGAGCGGGAGGAGCGACGAGCAGTACTTC	CASRLSGRSDEQYF
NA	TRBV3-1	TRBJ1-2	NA	TGTGCCAGCAGCCAAGCAGGGGATGGCTACACCTTC	CASSQAGDGYTF
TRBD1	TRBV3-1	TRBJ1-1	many	TGTGCCAGCAGCCAGGGACAGGACAACACTGAAGCTTTCTTT	CASSQGQDNTEAFF
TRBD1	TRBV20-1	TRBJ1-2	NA	TGCAGTGCCCCGGGTGGGACAGGGGCTTCCATCGGCTATGGCTACACCTTC	CSAPGGTGASIGYGYTF
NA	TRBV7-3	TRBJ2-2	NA	TGTGCCAGCAGCTCGCCGGTAGCCGGGGAGCTGTTTTTT	CASSSPVAGELFF
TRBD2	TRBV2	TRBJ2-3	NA	TGTGCCAGCAGTGGGGGGACTAGCGGGAGGTCGAATACGCAGTATTTT	CASSGGTSGRSNTQYF
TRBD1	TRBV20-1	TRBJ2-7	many	TGCAGTGCTAGACCACCGACAGGGTGGGACTACGAGCAGTACTTC	CSARPPTGWDYEQYF
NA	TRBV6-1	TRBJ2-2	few	TGTGCCAGCAGTGAACCCGGGGGCATATCCACCGGGGAGCTGTTTTTT	CASSEPGGISTGELFF
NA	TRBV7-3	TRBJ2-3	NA	TGTGCCAGCAGCTTAGGTGGCAGCGGCCCGCAGTATTTT	CASSLGGSGPQYF
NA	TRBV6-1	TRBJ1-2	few	TGTGCCAGCAGTGACCCGAGGGGGTCCAACTATGGCTACACCTTC	CASSDPRGSNYGYTF